This T cell receptor (beta chain) is drawn from a study of blood T cell repertoires in COVID-19 (TCRdb year 2020). Broadly, across the study: Collaborator samples came from the United States, Italy and Spain and covered acute and convalescent phases of COVID-19. The material from the prospective study consisted of cDNA or gDNA derived from T cells, B-cell-depleted T cells, or PBMCs. Deeply sampled blood TCRbeta repertoires from subjects exposed to, actively infected with, or recovered from COVID-19 were included in the dataset. The repertoires were released in a freely available public database meant as a resource for research on the immune response to SARS-CoV-2. Samples were obtained from the ongoing ImmuneRACE study (first 160 participants) and from 1,254 subjects provided by 6 global collaborators. The sample metadata nearly always contained a de-identified subject ID, COVID-19 status, age in years and sex. Where available, HLA class I and class II types were taken from metadata supplied by the sample provider and were not determined by assay-based typing.

From the cysteine up to the phenylalanine, the CDR3 has a length of 14 residues. Of all the DNA, just the CDR3 is kept, 42 bases in frame from base 1. The germline V gene (reference sequence) provides CDR1 LGHDT and CDR2 YNNKEL. At the junction V is shortened by 4 bases and J by 8 bases; bases outside the gene matches: 6. The immunoSEQ Assay, a bias-controlled multiplex PCR, was used to amplify TCRbeta CDR3 regions from genomic DNA. The study's processing was this. Within the assay, amplification of reference gene primers was used to estimate how many nucleated cells each sample contained. Sequence reads were collapsed and filtered to measure the absolute abundance of every unique TCRbeta CDR3 rearrangement. For each sample, productive Simpson clonality was calculated by taking the square root of Simpson's diversity index across productive rearrangements. TCRdb mirrors the immuneACCESS table, restricted to in-frame sequences. Some clones are absent from its copies; in checked studies, under half trace to an unresolved V gene, and the reason for the others is unknown. The V and J calls and clone size are taken from that table; D and trimming were inferred from the DNA. The sample profile shows 100,000 to 150,000 clones; 65% to 85% of them were found once. Of the sample, about a sixth falls within the top ten clones.

Overall study outcomes, separate from this receptor: The amount of clinical and demographic metadata varied by source and participant and was provided uncurated.

As to this clone: The antigen it binds to is not known. Per-base qualities were not stored, and no clone one base away is much larger.

Whole blood was collected in K2EDTA tubes by collaborating institutions according to the institutions' own protocols. For TCRbeta analysis, collaborators shipped samples as frozen whole blood, isolated PBMCs, or DNA extracted from either of those sample types. In this chain, TRBV3-1 (or the pseudogene TRBV3-2) is recombined with TRBJ1-2, with 11 middle bases fitting TRBD1. This sequence was found in a woman of 80 years or more with acute or convalescent COVID-19. The source material was peripheral blood. The CDR3 amino acid sequence is: CASSRTGGGGGYTF. The DNA reads as follows: TGTGCCAGCAGCCGGACAGGGGGCGGAGGGGGCTACACCTTC.